The present entry profiles one TCR beta chain with its context. This sample was included in a study of T cell changes during pregnancy in multiple sclerosis. Sequencing used immunoSEQ multiplex PCR; TCRdb keeps in-frame clones, though not all of them. The data show around 69,000 clones, more than 75% seen once. The germline V and J ends were trimmed by 7 bases and 2 bases, with 26 bases remaining between them. Germline V lookup: CDR1 SGHRS, CDR2 YFSETQ. The CDR3 length is 18 residues. The sample was peripheral blood, taken in the third trimester of pregnancy. The chain uses TRBV5-1 and TRBJ2-3, with D perhaps TRBD2 (6 bases). The receptor comes from a female donor with multiple sclerosis, enrolled in a pregnancy study. This chain's CDR3 is CASCHGGLVAGITDTQYF. Written as DNA, the CDR3 is TGCGCCAGCTGTCATGGAGGTTTAGTCGCGGGAATCACAGATACGCAGTATTTT.